The 29 T cell receptor beta chains below all came from one sample that was sequenced in a study of cytomegalovirus exposure and HLA in healthy donors. 13 Jbeta primers and 60 Vbeta primers were used for the PCR. The table came from immunoSEQ multiplex PCR; TCRdb's copy has only in-frame clones and leaves some out. The profile shows around 130,000 clones, over 8% of them singletons. Source material: PBMCs. Receptors originate from a man in his forties in good health and CMV-seronegative.

The gene calls are TRBV10-2 and TRBJ1-5; D is possibly TRBD1 (6 bases). Germline-derived CDR1 and CDR2 are WSHSY and SAAADI. This CDR3 is built from 13 residues. The ends were cut back, 6 bases at V and 3 bases at J, with 9 bases in the middle. This chain's CDR3 is CASRDRPNQPQHF. CDR3 coding DNA: TGCGCCAGCAGGGACAGACCCAATCAGCCCCAGCATTTT.

V usage is TRBV7-9 and J usage is TRBJ2-5, with 7 bases that match TRBD2. The CDR3 consists of 14 residues. Per germline, CDR1 SEHNR and CDR2 FQNEAQ (reference sequence). The J segment lost 5 bases and the V segment lost 1 base, leaving 4 bases of the junction unmatched. Here the CDR3 DNA reads TGTGCCAGCAGCTTAGAGGCAGCGGGGGAGACCCAGTACTTC. As protein: CASSLEAAGETQYF.

This clone was recorded a few times. This rearrangement joins TRBV2 to TRBJ1-6; TRBD1 matches at 10 bases. The CDR3 length is 14 residues. V shed 4 bases and J 9 bases; nucleotides not matched to a gene: 3. Germline-derived CDR1 and CDR2 are SNHLY and FYNNEI. The CDR3 loop is CASSGQGAVSPLHF. In nucleotides, the CDR3 is TGTGCCAGCAGTGGACAGGGGGCGGTTTCACCCCTCCACTTT.

The chain couples TRBV6-1 to TRBJ1-6; no reliable D call. V dropped 4 bases and J dropped 8 bases, with 12 bases sitting between them. The CDR3 is made up of 14 amino acids. Germline-derived CDR1 and CDR2 are MNHNS and SASEGT. The CDR3 sequence: CASSARIGDSPLHF. DNA for the CDR3: TGTGCCAGCAGTGCCAGGATAGGCGATTCACCCCTCCACTTT.

This clone was observed a handful of times. The gene calls are TRBV5-5 and TRBJ2-2, with 9 bases lining up with TRBD1. CDR1 and CDR2 from the germline V gene are SGHKS and YYEKEE (reference sequence). The CDR3 is 15 residues long. V lost 4 bases, J lost 1 base, and 2 bases stayed unmatched. The CDR3 nucleotides are TGTGCCAGCAGCCCGGGACAGGGGAACACCGGGGAGCTGTTTTTT. Residues: CASSPGQGNTGELFF.

CDR3 in amino acids: CASSIYDRGPDEQYF. The CDR3 DNA reads TGTGCCAGTAGTATATATGACAGGGGGCCCGACGAGCAGTACTTC. The genes are TRBV19 and TRBJ2-7; 10 nucleotides line up with TRBD1. With 2 bases clipped from V and 5 bases from J, the junction kept 6 bases outside the gene matches. The CDR3 covers 15 residues. From germline, CDR1 is LNHDA and CDR2 SQIVND (reference sequence).

In its sample, this clone was seen a few times. The chain couples TRBV5-1 to TRBJ1-1; D might be TRBD1 (6 bases). This CDR3 is 16 amino acids long. V was shortened by 1 base and J by 1 base, with 14 bases between the two germline ends. CDR1 is SGHRS and CDR2 is YFSETQ in the germline V gene. The CDR3 DNA reads as TGCGCCAGCAGCTTGTCGGGGGGGCTGGCGAACACTGAAGCTTTCTTT. Its translation: CASSLSGGLANTEAFF. The full variable domain, rest sourced from reference TRBV5-1 and TRBJ1-1, is KAGVTQTPRYLIKTRGQQVTLSCSPISGHRSVSWYQQTPGQGLQFLFEYFSETQRNKGNFPGRFSGRQFSNSRSEMNVSTLELGDSALYLCASSLSGGLANTEAFFGQGTRLTVV.

This clone was seen more than once but under ten times. The V and J genes are TRBV5-6 and TRBJ2-5; TRBD2 matches at 8 bases. After removal of 0 bases from V and 0 bases from J, the junction contained 4 bases not matched to a gene. CDR1 and CDR2 (germline): SGHDT, YYEEEE. This CDR3 contains 16 residues. Here the CDR3 DNA reads TGTGCCAGCAGCTTGGGTAGCGGGGCCTACCAAGAGACCCAGTACTTC. This translates into CASSLGSGAYQETQYF.

The sample holds a few counts of this clone. V gene TRBV6-5 combines with J gene TRBJ1-2; D ambiguous. Germline CDR1 and CDR2: MNHEY and SVGAGI. Trimming cost V 6 bases and J 8 bases, with 19 bases left between them. The CDR3 consists of 14 residues. CDR3 nucleotides: TGTGCCAGCAGATTACGGGCCTCTGGCGGGGGCTACACCTTC. It codes for CASRLRASGGGYTF.

This clone was picked up a small number of times. The chain has TRBV7-8 and TRBJ2-3, with 7 bases that match TRBD2. This CDR3 spans 15 amino acids. V shed 5 bases and J 7 bases; nucleotides not matched to a gene: 12. The germline V gene encodes CDR1 SGHVS and CDR2 FQNEAQ. In DNA, the CDR3 is TGTGCCAGCAGCCCCAGACTAGCAGGAATATATACGCAGTATTTT. It encodes CASSPRLAGIYTQYF.

The chain joins TRBV7-9 to TRBJ2-5; D is unclear. V was shortened by 2 bases and J by 5 bases, with 12 bases between the two germline ends. CDR1 and CDR2 (germline): SEHNR, FQNEAQ (reference sequence). This CDR3 spans 14 amino acids. The CDR3 DNA follows: TGTGCCAGCAGCTTAAAAACAGCCCCGGAGACCCAGTACTTC. It encodes CASSLKTAPETQYF.

This clone was observed a few times. The chain couples TRBV19 to TRBJ2-3, with 8 nucleotides matching TRBD2. CDR3 length: 14 residues. The germline gives CDR1 LNHDA, CDR2 SQIVND (reference sequence). V dropped 3 bases and J dropped 4; count of bases not matched to a gene: 3. In DNA, the CDR3 is TGTGCCAGTAGTATGCAACTAGCGGCAGATACGCAGTATTTT. This translates into CASSMQLAADTQYF.

The table lists this clone with a few counts. V usage is TRBV11-3 and J usage is TRBJ2-5; D may be TRBD2 (6 bases). This CDR3 is 15 amino acids long. V was shortened by 1 base and J by 4 bases, with 13 bases between the two germline ends. The V gene's germline CDR1 is SGHNT and CDR2 YENEEA. As DNA, the CDR3 is TGTGCCAGCAGCTTAGGGCGGGGTTCCTTAGAGACCCAGTACTTC. This translates into CASSLGRGSLETQYF.

This clone was detected a few times. The chain uses TRBV14 and TRBJ1-2, with 7 positions matching TRBD1. The CDR3 spans 16 residues. The germline V gene encodes CDR1 SGHDN and CDR2 FVKESK. V trimming: 1 base; J trimming: 4 bases; junction bases outside the gene matches: 9. CDR3 residues: CASSQVRRGHSYGYTF. The CDR3 coding sequence is TGTGCCAGCAGCCAAGTGAGAAGGGGGCACAGCTATGGCTACACCTTC. Full variable domain (outside the CDR3, taken from reference TRBV14 and TRBJ1-2): EAGVTQFPSHSVIEKGQTVTLRCDPISGHDNLYWYRRVMGKEIKFLLHFVKESKQDESGMPNNRFLAERTGGTYSTLKVQPAELEDSGVYFCASSQVRRGHSYGYTFGSGTRLTVV.

This clone was observed a few times. The V call is TRBV7-2, the J call TRBJ1-5; 8 bases are a match to TRBD1. After removal of 4 bases from V and 5 bases from J, the junction contained 7 bases not matched to a gene. Germline CDR1 SGHTA, CDR2 FQGNSA. CDR3 size: 15 residues. CDR3 nucleotide sequence: TGTGCCAGCAGCTCTTTTGGGACAGGAGATCAGCCCCAGCATTTT. Translated: CASSSFGTGDQPQHF.

This clone was seen more than once but under ten times. The rearrangement uses TRBV4-1 and TRBJ2-7; the match to TRBD1 covers 9 bases. This CDR3 has 14 amino acids. Germline V lookup: CDR1 MGHRA, CDR2 YSYEKL. The J segment lost 4 bases and the V segment lost 3 bases, leaving 4 bases of the junction unmatched. CDR3 amino acids: CASSHPGQGYEQYF. The CDR3 nucleotides read TGCGCCAGCAGCCACCCGGGACAGGGTTACGAGCAGTACTTC.

The chain carries TRBV4-1 and TRBJ2-3; 7 bases fit TRBD2. J lost 2 bases, V lost 7 bases, and 6 bases had no gene match. The CDR3 consists of 14 residues. Germline CDR1 reads MGHRA; CDR2 reads YSYEKL. The CDR3 DNA sequence: TGCGCCAGCAACCCAAGCGGGGCCACAGATACGCAGTATTTT. Translated, it gives CASNPSGATDTQYF.

This clone has more than one count but fewer than ten. The chain recombines TRBV30 with TRBJ2-1; no clear D gene. Germline-derived CDR1 and CDR2 are GTSNPN and SVGIG (reference sequence). The CDR3 has 12 amino acids. Trimming pared 1 base from V and 2 bases from J, leaving 3 bases between. DNA of the CDR3: TGTGCCTGGAGTGCTGCCTACAATGAGCAGTTCTTC. Its protein is CAWSAAYNEQFF.

There are a few counts of this clone. This chain links TRBV7-6 with TRBJ2-2; D is unresolved. Trimming took off 2 bases at V and 1 base at J, with 5 bases between the two ends. Per germline, CDR1 SGHVS and CDR2 FNYEAQ. This CDR3 has 14 amino acids. CDR3 protein: CASSLRENTGELFF. CDR3 nucleotide sequence: TGTGCCAGCAGCTTAAGAGAGAACACCGGGGAGCTGTTTTTT.

The gene calls are TRBV5-4 and TRBJ2-1; 7 bases fit TRBD1. This CDR3 spans 15 amino acids. J gave up 2 bases and V 4 bases, and 6 bases lay outside the gene matches. Per the germline V gene, CDR1 is SGHNT and CDR2 is YYREEE (reference sequence). The CDR3 region has the DNA TGTGCCAGCAGCCCAGACAGGGTGACCTACAATGAGCAGTTCTTC. It specifies CASSPDRVTYNEQFF. Full variable domain (missing parts from reference TRBV5-4 and TRBJ2-1): ETGVTQSPTHLIKTRGQQVTLRCSSQSGHNTVSWYQQALGQGPQFIFQYYREEENGRGNFPPRFSGLQFPNYSSELNVNALELDDSALYLCASSPDRVTYNEQFFGPGTRLTVL.

This clone was found a few times. The chain joins TRBV5-5 to TRBJ1-2; TRBD1 matches at 10 bases. V shed 4 bases, J shed 3 bases, and the junction held 9 bases outside the gene matches. Looked up from germline, CDR1 is SGHKS and CDR2 is YYEKEE (reference sequence). This CDR3 contains 16 residues. The CDR3 coding sequence is TGTGCCAGCAGCCCACTCCGGGACAGGGGACACTATGGCTACACCTTC. Its protein product is CASSPLRDRGHYGYTF.

This clone has a handful of counts. The CDR3 here is CASSDWGGGGSEAFF. The DNA of the CDR3 is TGTGCCAGCAGTGATTGGGGCGGTGGGGGCTCTGAAGCTTTCTTT. V gene TRBV6-1 combines with J gene TRBJ1-1; TRBD1 is a possible D gene (6 bases). V was pared by 3 bases and J by 6 bases, with 17 bases between. The CDR3 has 15 residues. Germline CDR1 reads MNHNS; CDR2 reads SASEGT.

The chain links TRBV7-9 to TRBJ1-1; a possible D gene is TRBD1 (5 bases). Trimming removed 4 bases from V and 7 bases from J, with 16 bases in between. The CDR3 length is 14 residues. CDR1 SEHNR and CDR2 FQNEAQ come from the germline V gene (reference sequence). CDR3 DNA: TGTGCCAGCAGCTCACGTGCCTTAGGGGTTGAAGCTTTCTTT. Translated: CASSSRALGVEAFF.

As for this clone: This CDR3 is also generated by other DNA sequences in the sample. This rearrangement joins TRBV7-9 to TRBJ2-5, with 7 bases aligning to TRBD1. Germline V gives CDR1 SEHNR, CDR2 FQNEAQ (reference sequence). V lost 4 bases and J lost 2; bases outside the gene matches: 10. CDR3 size: 16 residues. CDR3 bases: TGTGCCAGCAGCTCCGGGCAGGGGGTATTTCAAGAGACCCAGTACTTC. This sequence encodes CASSSGQGVFQETQYF.

This sequence joins TRBV4-1 and TRBJ1-1; D call uncertain. The germline CDR1 and CDR2 sequences are MGHRA and YSYEKL. There are 14 residues in the CDR3. The V gene lost 1 base and the J gene lost 2 bases, with 8 bases spanning the gap. CDR3 bases: TGCGCCAGCAGCCAAGTCCGGGAAAACACTGAAGCTTTCTTT. This codes for CASSQVRENTEAFF.

This clone was seen a handful of times. The chain joins TRBV27 to TRBJ1-2; tentatively, D is TRBD1 (5 bases). The germline gives CDR1 MNHEY, CDR2 SMNVEV (reference sequence). Trimming pared 0 bases from V and 4 bases from J, leaving 15 bases between. This CDR3 has 16 residues. This CDR3 reads CASSLSPQGLPYGYTF. In DNA, the CDR3 is TGTGCCAGCAGTTTATCCCCCCAGGGTCTTCCCTATGGCTACACCTTC.

This sequence joins TRBV4-1 and TRBJ1-1; no definite D call. The CDR3 has 17 residues. V lost 2 bases, J lost 6 bases, and 22 bases lay in between. The germline CDR1 and CDR2 sequences are MGHRA and YSYEKL. For the CDR3, the DNA is TGCGCCAGCAGCCAATCGCCACAACCAACTAGGAGGTCTGAAGCTTTCTTT. Translated, it gives CASSQSPQPTRRSEAFF.

The chain joins TRBV6-5 to TRBJ2-3; TRBD1 matches at 9 bases. Losses at the gene ends were 6 bases for V and 6 bases for J; bases not matched to a gene: 4. This CDR3 has 13 residues. CDR1 and CDR2 from the germline V gene are MNHEY and SVGAGI. CDR3 nucleotide sequence: TGTGCCAGCAGGGGGACAGGGACTGATACGCAGTATTTT. Translating gives CASRGTGTDTQYF.

This clone was seen only a few times. The rearrangement joins TRBV27 to TRBJ1-5; the D gene is possibly TRBD1 (5 bases). Germline V gene sequence: CDR1 MNHEY, CDR2 SMNVEV (reference sequence). V was trimmed by 5 bases and J by 4 bases, leaving 12 bases between them. The CDR3 has 14 residues. The CDR3 protein is CASSPLTENQPQHF. The CDR3 coding sequence is TGTGCCAGCAGTCCCCTGACAGAGAATCAGCCCCAGCATTTT.